This TCR beta chain appears in the sequencing data of a study of identical twins. General study findings and limits: Modelling approaches yielded underestimates of out-of-frame TCR alpha sharing between monozygotic twins. Beta out-of-frame twin sharing showed a weaker excess. Out-of-frame alpha sequences shared by twins showed excess low generation probability.

Germline CDR1 is LGHNA and CDR2 is YSLEER. The V segment lost 0 bases and the J segment 9 bases; nucleotides outside the gene matches: 7. The CDR3 consists of 16 residues. The cDNA had a unique molecular identifier and a template-switch universal primer site. TCRdb recomputed calls from the 5' RACE reads with MiXCR, one row per CDR3 protein. The sample yields around 240,000 distinct CDR3 sequences, approximately 10% seen once. This clonotype was observed a few times. Its antigen is still unknown. The source is a man in his fifties in good health. The sample taken for sequencing was memory T cells sorted from blood. The chain links TRBV4-3 to TRBJ1-6; 8 bases align to TRBD1. This CDR3 reads CASSQDQDRDSSPLHF. The CDR3 DNA follows: TGCGCCAGCAGCCAAGACCAGGACAGGGATAGTTCACCCCTCCACTTT.